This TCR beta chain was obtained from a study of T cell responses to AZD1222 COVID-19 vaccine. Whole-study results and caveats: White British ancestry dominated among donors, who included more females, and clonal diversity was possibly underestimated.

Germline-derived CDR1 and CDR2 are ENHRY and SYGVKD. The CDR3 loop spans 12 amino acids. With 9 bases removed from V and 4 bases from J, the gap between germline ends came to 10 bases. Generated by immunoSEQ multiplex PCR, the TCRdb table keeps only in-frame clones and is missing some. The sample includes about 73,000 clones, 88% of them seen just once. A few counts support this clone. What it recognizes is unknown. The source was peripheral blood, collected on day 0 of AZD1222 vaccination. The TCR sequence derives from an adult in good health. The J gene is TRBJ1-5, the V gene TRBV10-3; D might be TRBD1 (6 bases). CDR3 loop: CAIGQINQPQHF. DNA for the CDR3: TGTGCCATTGGACAGATAAATCAGCCCCAGCATTTT.